What follows are 29 T cell receptor beta chains derived from one specimen sequenced in a study of cytomegalovirus exposure and HLA in healthy donors. The data were produced by immunoSEQ multiplex PCR, yet TCRdb's version contains in-frame clones alone and is incomplete. This sample has a few hundred thousand clones, with around 90% found just once. The specimen sequenced was PBMCs. The origin of the receptors is a woman in her late teens or twenties in good health and CMV-seronegative.

The J gene is TRBJ2-5, the V gene TRBV6-4; TRBD1 agrees at 7 bases. Germline CDR1 MRHNA, CDR2 SNTAGT. With 3 bases clipped from V and 5 bases from J, the junction kept 9 bases outside the gene matches. The CDR3 sequence is 15 residues long. This CDR3 is CASSDTGEARETQYF. For the CDR3, the DNA is TGTGCCAGCAGTGATACAGGGGAAGCGAGGGAGACCCAGTACTTC.

The chain combines TRBV27 with TRBJ1-4; 10 bases match TRBD1. This CDR3 spans 17 amino acids. Germline lookup yields CDR1 MNHEY and CDR2 SMNVEV (reference sequence). J gave up 1 base and V 4 bases, and 6 bases lay outside the gene matches. The chain's CDR3 is CASSSSGQGLTNEKLFF. The CDR3, as DNA: TGTGCCAGCAGTTCCTCGGGACAGGGGTTAACTAATGAAAAACTGTTTTTT.

V usage is TRBV5-1 and J usage is TRBJ2-3, with TRBD1 identical over 9 bases. Germline V lookup: CDR1 SGHRS, CDR2 YFSETQ. The J segment lost 4 bases and the V segment lost 4 bases, leaving 4 bases of the junction unmatched. The CDR3 is made up of 14 amino acids. DNA for the CDR3: TGCGCCAGCAGCGCTTACAGGGGGCCAGATACGCAGTATTTT. As protein: CASSAYRGPDTQYF. Drawing the rest from reference TRBV5-1 and TRBJ2-3, the complete variable domain is KAGVTQTPRYLIKTRGQQVTLSCSPISGHRSVSWYQQTPGQGLQFLFEYFSETQRNKGNFPGRFSGRQFSNSRSEMNVSTLELGDSALYLCASSAYRGPDTQYFGPGTRLTVL.

This chain links TRBV9 with TRBJ2-6; perhaps TRBD1 as D (7 bases). CDR1 SGDLS and CDR2 YYNGEE come from the germline V gene. CDR3 length: 20 residues. V dropped 2 bases and J dropped 5 bases, with 26 bases sitting between them. Here the CDR3 DNA reads TGTGCCAGCAGCGTTCTCTCCCCGGGGGACAGCCCTCTTAGGGCCAACGTCCTGACTTTC. It is translated as CASSVLSPGDSPLRANVLTF.

This chain connects TRBV11-2 to TRBJ2-5; possibly TRBD2 for D (6 bases). Germline values: CDR1 SGHAT, CDR2 FQNNGV. Trimming removed 5 bases at V and 0 bases at J, with 10 bases between. The CDR3 is 14 amino acids. CDR3 nucleotide sequence: TGTGCCAGCAGCCAACGGGACTACCAAGAGACCCAGTACTTC. Amino acid sequence: CASSQRDYQETQYF. Together with reference TRBV11-2 and TRBJ2-5, the CDR3 gives the full variable domain: EAGVAQSPRYKIIEKRQSVAFWCNPISGHATLYWYQQILGQGPKLLIQFQNNGVVDDSQLPKDRFSAERLKGVDSTLKIQPAKLEDSAVYLCASSQRDYQETQYFGPGTRLLVL.

V is TRBV29-1 and J is TRBJ2-1, with 7 bases fitting TRBD1. J lost 9 bases, V lost 2 bases, and 1 base had no gene match. Germline values: CDR1 SQVTM, CDR2 ANQGSEA. The CDR3 covers 11 residues. The CDR3 sequence is CSVERGPEQFF. DNA of the CDR3: TGCAGCGTTGAAAGGGGGCCTGAGCAGTTCTTC.

The V gene is TRBV5-4, the J gene TRBJ2-1; D perhaps matches TRBD1 (7 bases). Trimming removed 4 bases at V and 2 bases at J, with 10 bases between. Germline CDR1 is SGHNT and CDR2 is YYREEE (reference sequence). The CDR3 extends over 14 amino acids. The CDR3 DNA follows: TGTGCCAGCAGCGGGGGGACAGCCTACAATGAGCAGTTCTTC. Translating gives CASSGGTAYNEQFF.

The V and J genes are TRBV23-1 and TRBJ1-2; 8 bases are shared with TRBD1. TRBV23-1 falls under the ORF class, with uncertain function. This CDR3 region has 15 residues. Trimming removed 7 bases from V and 7 bases from J; junction bases left unmatched: 14. CDR3 sequence (DNA): TGCGCCAGCAACTGCGTCACTCGGACAGGGCCTGGCTACACCTTC. Protein product: CASNCVTRTGPGYTF.

This clone appeared a single time. Germline and junction disagree at one end, which may indicate a read error. The chain couples TRBV7-7 to TRBJ2-5, with D hard to call. CDR3 length: 15 residues. Looked up from germline, CDR1 is SSHAT and CDR2 is FNYEAQ (reference sequence). The CDR3 loop is CASSLGLTEQETQYF. CDR3 nucleotides: TGTGCTAGCAGCTTAGGGCTTACAGAACAAGAGACCCAGTACTTC.

The chain recombines TRBV29-1 with TRBJ2-2; D not resolved. The V end was cut by 5 bases, the J end by 1 base, with 14 bases between. The germline V gene has CDR1 SQVTM and CDR2 ANQGSEA. The CDR3 runs 15 residues. The chain's CDR3 is CSVLQRMGNTGELFF. CDR3 DNA: TGCAGCGTTCTTCAGCGAATGGGGAACACCGGGGAGCTGTTTTTT.

The table lists this clone with a few counts. The chain joins TRBV27 to TRBJ1-6; 9 nucleotides match TRBD1. The ends lost 3 bases at V and 7 bases at J; junction bases unmatched: 4. CDR1 is MNHEY, CDR2 SMNVEV, per germline (reference sequence). CDR3 size: 15 residues. CDR3 region: CASSFGTGTNSPLHF. The CDR3 bases are TGTGCCAGCAGTTTCGGGACAGGGACCAATTCACCCCTCCACTTT.

The chain links TRBV6-5 to TRBJ2-5; TRBD1 aligns across 10 bases. V dropped 4 bases and J dropped 2; count of bases not matched to a gene: 7. The CDR3 loop spans 16 amino acids. Germline CDR1 is MNHEY and CDR2 is SVGAGI. DNA of the CDR3: TGTGCCAGCAGTTCAAGACAGGGGGCAGGACAAGAGACCCAGTACTTC. Translated: CASSSRQGAGQETQYF.

The rearrangement joins TRBV6-4 to TRBJ1-2; possible D gene TRBD1, 6 bases. This CDR3 comprises 15 residues. Germline CDR1 and CDR2: MRHNA and SNTAGT. Trimming removed 5 bases from V and 2 bases from J, with 15 bases in between. CDR3 region: CASSQQGYGNYGYTF. CDR3 sequence (DNA): TGTGCCAGCAGTCAACAGGGATATGGAAACTATGGCTACACCTTC.

The genes are TRBV27 and TRBJ1-5; 7 bases are shared with TRBD1. Germline CDR1 and CDR2: MNHEY and SMNVEV (reference sequence). The ends lost 6 bases at V and 3 bases at J; junction bases unmatched: 8. CDR3 length: 15 amino acids. CDR3 region: CASSYSTGINQPQHF. CDR3 bases: TGTGCCAGCAGCTATTCGACAGGGATCAATCAGCCCCAGCATTTT.

This clone came up a few times. V usage is TRBV6-5 and J usage is TRBJ1-2, with 7 bases identical to TRBD1. The CDR3 has 13 residues. J gave up 6 bases and V 1 base, and 2 bases lay outside the gene matches. Germline V CDR1 and CDR2: MNHEY, SVGAGI. This chain's CDR3 is CASSYYRGNGYTF. The CDR3 DNA reads as TGTGCCAGCAGTTACTACAGGGGTAATGGCTACACCTTC.

The chain is built from TRBV4-3 and TRBJ1-2; D gene unclear. Per germline, CDR1 LGHNA and CDR2 YSLEER. V was clipped by 4 bases and J by 6 bases, with 18 bases between them. The CDR3 runs to 15 residues. CDR3 in amino acids: CASSLRALTKDGYTF. The CDR3 region has the DNA TGCGCCAGCAGCCTGCGGGCCCTTACGAAAGATGGCTACACCTTC.

V and J are TRBV7-9 and TRBJ2-2, with 13 positions matching TRBD2. V lost 5 bases and J lost 1; bases outside the gene matches: 1. The CDR3 contains 16 residues. Germline-derived CDR1 and CDR2 are SEHNR and FQNEAQ (reference sequence). CDR3 residues: CASSRLAGGNTGELFF. CDR3 DNA sequence: TGTGCCAGCAGCAGACTAGCGGGGGGGAACACCGGGGAGCTGTTTTTT.

This clone was found once. V gene TRBV27 combines with J gene TRBJ2-7; tentatively, D is TRBD2 (6 bases). The CDR3 spans 14 residues. CDR1 and CDR2 (germline): MNHEY, SMNVEV (reference sequence). V was trimmed by 5 bases and J by 7 bases, leaving 18 bases between them. In nucleotides, the CDR3 is TGTGCCAGCAGTCTACTCGGAGGGGTAGGAGAGCAGTACTTC. As protein: CASSLLGGVGEQYF.

The chain links TRBV4-1 to TRBJ1-3; D not resolved. CDR3 length: 13 amino acids. From germline, CDR1 is MGHRA and CDR2 YSYEKL. With 2 bases removed from V and 4 bases from J, the gap between germline ends came to 6 bases. The CDR3 protein is CASSQLQGNTIYF. The CDR3 region has the DNA TGCGCCAGCAGCCAATTACAGGGAAACACCATATATTTT.

The rearrangement joins TRBV18 to TRBJ2-1, with a tentative D call TRBD2 (7 bases). Germline V gene lookup returns CDR1 KGHSH and CDR2 LQKENI. The CDR3 contains 16 residues. Trimming cost V 2 bases and J 2 bases, with 13 bases left between them. CDR3 sequence reads: CASSPTRGDTYNEQFF. CDR3 coding DNA: TGTGCCAGCTCACCAACCCGGGGGGACACCTACAATGAGCAGTTCTTC.

The gene calls are TRBV9 and TRBJ1-2; 9 bases match TRBD1. The V gene end was trimmed by 3 bases and the J gene end by 3 bases; junction bases not matched to a gene: 6. Germline lookup yields CDR1 SGDLS and CDR2 YYNGEE. The CDR3 runs 15 residues. The CDR3 DNA sequence: TGTGCCAGCAGCGCCCGGGACAGGGTTTACTATGGCTACACCTTC. As protein: CASSARDRVYYGYTF.

The chain joins TRBV19 to TRBJ2-7; possibly TRBD2 for D (5 bases). Deletions cut 3 bases from V and 2 bases from J, with 8 bases between. CDR1 and CDR2 (germline): LNHDA, SQIVND (reference sequence). This CDR3 contains 13 residues. The CDR3 nucleotides read TGTGCCAGTAGTATGGACGGGGCCTACGAGCAGTACTTC. It specifies CASSMDGAYEQYF.

With respect to this clone: Other DNA sequences in this specimen translate into the identical CDR3. The chain is built from TRBV7-6 and TRBJ1-5; D possibly corresponds to TRBD1 (6 bases). CDR1 SGHVS and CDR2 FNYEAQ come from the germline V gene. This CDR3 spans 15 amino acids. Trimming pared 5 bases from V and 0 bases from J, leaving 11 bases between. DNA of the CDR3: TGTGCCAGCAGCCCTGGACAGAGTAGCAATCAGCCCCAGCATTTT. Protein product: CASSPGQSSNQPQHF.

The rearrangement joins TRBV28 to TRBJ2-3; 14 nucleotides line up with TRBD2. J gave up 7 bases and V 6 bases, and 18 bases lay outside the gene matches. The germline gives CDR1 MDHEN, CDR2 SYDVKM. The CDR3 has 19 residues. Here the CDR3 reads CASSTGTSGGGTTSHTQYF. CDR3 sequence (DNA): TGTGCCAGCAGCACCGGGACTAGCGGGGGCGGAACCACTTCCCATACGCAGTATTTT. Based on the CDR3 plus reference TRBV28 and TRBJ2-3, the full variable domain is DVKVTQSSRYLVKRTGEKVFLECVQDMDHENMFWYRQDPGLGLRLIYFSYDVKMKEKGDIPEGYSVSREKKERFSLILESASTNQTSMYLCASSTGTSGGGTTSHTQYFGPGTRLTVL.

This clone came up once. The chain joins TRBV29-1 to TRBJ2-3; a weak D match, TRBD1 (6 bases). Germline V gives CDR1 SQVTM, CDR2 ANQGSEA. This CDR3 region has 14 residues. Between the trimmed V and J ends, which lost 2 bases and 2 bases, there was a span of 11 bases. CDR3 region: CSVERTEHTDTQYF. CDR3 nucleotides: TGCAGCGTTGAAAGGACAGAGCACACAGATACGCAGTATTTT.

This sequence joins TRBV7-7 and TRBJ1-6, with 7 bases matching TRBD1. V was clipped by 1 base and J by 6 bases; unmatched bases: 3. CDR3 size: 15 residues. CDR1 is SSHAT and CDR2 is FNYEAQ in the germline V gene (reference sequence). In nucleotides, the CDR3 is TGTGCCAGCAGCTTAGAGAGGACAGGTAATTCACCCCTCCACTTT. Protein: CASSLERTGNSPLHF.

The chain recombines TRBV6-5 with TRBJ2-5; 11 bases align to TRBD2. The CDR3 totals 15 residues. Unmatched junction bases numbered 8, after V lost 6 bases and J lost 5 bases. Germline V CDR1 and CDR2: MNHEY, SVGAGI. As DNA, the CDR3 is TGTGCCAGCAGCCGTACTAGCGGGGGCTGGGAGACCCAGTACTTC. Its protein is CASSRTSGGWETQYF.

The CDR3 DNA follows: TGTGCCAGCAGCTTACGCGGGGGGAACTCCTACGAGCAGTACTTC. Its translation is CASSLRGGNSYEQYF. This chain uses TRBV7-3 with TRBJ2-7; TRBD2 agrees at 8 bases. CDR3 length equals 15 residues. The germline gives CDR1 SGHTA, CDR2 FQGTGA. V dropped 2 bases and J dropped 0; count of bases not matched to a gene: 3.

This clone was picked up a small number of times. This chain connects TRBV7-9 to TRBJ1-5; D may be TRBD1 (5 bases). This CDR3 is 15 amino acids long. The V end was cut by 2 bases, the J end by 2 bases, with 10 bases between. The V gene's germline CDR1 is SEHNR and CDR2 FQNEAQ (reference sequence). CDR3 bases: TGTGCCAGCAGCTTACAGGGCCAAGGCAATCAGCCCCAGCATTTT. It specifies CASSLQGQGNQPQHF. Drawing the rest from reference TRBV7-9 and TRBJ1-5, the complete variable domain is DTGVSQNPRHKITKRGQNVTFRCDPISEHNRLYWYRQTLGQGPEFLTYFQNEAQLEKSRLLSDRFSAERPKGSFSTLEIQRTEQGDSAMYLCASSLQGQGNQPQHFGDGTRLSIL.